The 6 T cell receptor beta chains below all came from one sample that was sequenced in a study of blood T cell repertoires in COVID-19 (TCRdb year 2020). The library relied on the immunoSEQ multiplex PCR assay. Imported from immuneACCESS, the table was reduced by TCRdb to in-frame sequences with V and J called. These copies leave out some clones; in studies compared against another copy, an unresolved V gene accounts for under half, and the cause of the remainder is not known. The sample table contains around 140,000 clones; only one count was recorded for 87% of them. The top ten clones comprise about 11% of the sample. Input material: PBMCs or T cells enriched from blood (not recorded which). All receptors derive from a man aged 60 to 75 who had recovered from COVID-19.

The table lists this clone with a count of one. The J gene is TRBJ1-4, the V gene TRBV27; TRBD1 aligns across 7 bases. The CDR3 consists of 14 residues. Germline-derived CDR1 and CDR2 are MNHEY and SMNVEV (reference sequence). With 11 bases clipped from V and 7 bases from J, the junction kept 13 bases outside the gene matches. This chain's CDR3 is CASSIGQEREKLFF. The DNA of the CDR3 is TGTGCCTCATCCATAGGACAGGAACGTGAAAAACTGTTTTTT.

The chain has TRBV5-4 and TRBJ1-2; D perhaps matches TRBD1 (6 bases). The V end was cut by 4 bases, the J end by 8 bases, with 15 bases between. The CDR3 is 13 residues long. Germline-derived CDR1 and CDR2 are SGHNT and YYREEE (reference sequence). The CDR3 bases are TGTGCCAGCAGCCTACAGGGCCCGGGCGGCTACACCTTC. Encoded protein: CASSLQGPGGYTF.

This chain connects TRBV2 to TRBJ2-1, with TRBD1 matching 8 bases. V lost 3 bases and J lost 7; bases outside the gene matches: 8. The CDR3 extends over 15 amino acids. Germline V CDR1 and CDR2: SNHLY, FYNNEI. The DNA for the CDR3 is TGTGCCAGCAGTGATTGGACAGGGCTCAATAATGAGCAGTTCTTC. Protein sequence: CASSDWTGLNNEQFF.

The chain joins TRBV11-1 to TRBJ2-7; tentatively, D is TRBD2 (6 bases). The CDR3 runs 13 residues. V was pared by 6 bases and J by 2 bases, with 11 bases between. In germline, CDR1 is SGHAT, CDR2 FQDESV (reference sequence). CDR3 protein: CASSGLPAYEQYF. For the CDR3, the DNA is TGTGCCAGCAGTGGACTACCCGCCTACGAGCAGTACTTC.

This chain connects TRBV29-1 to TRBJ2-7, with 7 bases aligning to TRBD2. The CDR3 covers 14 residues. CDR1 and CDR2 from the germline V gene are SQVTM and ANQGSEA. J lost 0 bases, V lost 8 bases, and 10 bases had no gene match. CDR3 in DNA: TGCAGCTGTCTCCGGGACTACGACTCCTACGAGCAGTACTTC. Translation gives CSCLRDYDSYEQYF.

The rearrangement joins TRBV9 to TRBJ2-5, with a tentative D call TRBD2 (6 bases). This CDR3 region has 14 residues. CDR1 SGDLS and CDR2 YYNGEE come from the germline V gene. V lost 3 bases and J lost 3, with 12 bases in between. CDR3 DNA sequence: TGTGCCAGCAGCGGCGGGACTTTTGAAGAGACCCAGTACTTC. Amino acid sequence: CASSGGTFEETQYF.